The 20 T cell receptor beta chains below all came from one sample that was sequenced in a study of blood T cell repertoires in COVID-19 (dated by TCRdb to about 2020). Preparation of the library involved the immunoSEQ multiplex PCR assay. This immuneACCESS table, as held by TCRdb, lists in-frame sequences with V and J called but not all clones. Of the missing ones, under half trace to an unresolved V gene in checked studies; the others have no known cause. In this sample the table shows 200,000 to 250,000 clones, roughly 80% of which occur a single time. About 10% of the sample is taken by the ten largest. The sequencing input was peripheral blood. Receptors originate from an elderly woman with acute or convalescent COVID-19.

The chain carries TRBV11-2 and TRBJ2-7, with a tentative D call TRBD1 (5 bases). Germline values: CDR1 SGHAT, CDR2 FQNNGV. The CDR3 consists of 15 residues. V was clipped by 4 bases and J by 5 bases, with 18 bases between them. The CDR3 sequence is CASSSGHGPWNEQYF. The CDR3 DNA reads TGTGCCAGCAGCTCCGGACACGGACCCTGGAACGAGCAGTACTTC. The entire variable domain, with the rest obtained from reference TRBV11-2 and TRBJ2-7, is as follows: EAGVAQSPRYKIIEKRQSVAFWCNPISGHATLYWYQQILGQGPKLLIQFQNNGVVDDSQLPKDRFSAERLKGVDSTLKIQPAKLEDSAVYLCASSSGHGPWNEQYFGPGTRLTVT.

The DNA of the CDR3 is TGTGCCAGCAGTTCCGCAGGGTTTTCACCCCTCCACTTT. It yields the protein CASSSAGFSPLHF. V usage is TRBV6-5 and J usage is TRBJ1-6, with D tentatively TRBD1 (5 bases). Germline V gene lookup returns CDR1 MNHEY and CDR2 SVGAGI. V was trimmed by 4 bases and J by 9 bases, leaving 10 bases between them. The CDR3 runs 13 residues.

This clone appeared a single time. The chain uses TRBV7-9 and TRBJ1-1; 7 bases line up with TRBD1. With 6 bases clipped from V and 11 bases from J, the junction kept 18 bases outside the gene matches. Germline CDR1 and CDR2: SEHNR and FQNEAQ (reference sequence). The CDR3 totals 15 residues. The CDR3 sequence: CASSYGQAKQKGAFF. As DNA, the CDR3 is TGTGCCAGCAGTTACGGACAGGCGAAACAAAAGGGGGCTTTCTTT.

V gene TRBV2 combines with J gene TRBJ2-3; 13 bases are shared with TRBD2. Trimming removed 1 base from V and 3 bases from J; junction bases left unmatched: 4. Germline-derived CDR1 and CDR2 are SNHLY and FYNNEI. The CDR3 is made up of 17 amino acids. Written as DNA, the CDR3 is TGTGCCAGCAGTGAAGGACTAGCGGGAGGAATTACAGATACGCAGTATTTT. Its translation: CASSEGLAGGITDTQYF.

The genes are TRBV7-3 and TRBJ2-1; the match to TRBD1 covers 7 bases. J lost 6 bases, V lost 4 bases, and 9 bases had no gene match. Germline CDR1 is SGHTA and CDR2 is FQGTGA. CDR3 length equals 15 residues. The CDR3 sequence is CASSSGENRGNEQFF. The CDR3 coding sequence is TGTGCCAGCAGCTCCGGCGAGAACAGGGGCAATGAGCAGTTCTTC.

V gene TRBV2 combines with J gene TRBJ2-7; D unresolved. CDR3 length: 12 residues. CDR1 is SNHLY, CDR2 FYNNEI, per germline. The CDR3, as DNA: TGTCGACTCGAGACCGATCGTGACGAGCAGTACTTC. It specifies CRLETDRDEQYF.

The chain couples TRBV27 to TRBJ1-6, with 8 bases aligning to TRBD1. This CDR3 has 14 residues. V lost 3 bases and J lost 10; bases outside the gene matches: 5. Germline loops: CDR1 MNHEY, CDR2 SMNVEV (reference sequence). CDR3 nucleotide sequence: TGTGCCAGCAGTTTGGGACAGGAGTTGTCACCCCTCCACTTT. As protein: CASSLGQELSPLHF.

The chain couples TRBV11-3 to TRBJ2-3, with TRBD1 identical over 7 bases. The CDR3 is made up of 14 amino acids. Germline assignment: CDR1 SGHNT and CDR2 YENEEA. The V gene end was trimmed by 4 bases and the J gene end by 2 bases; junction bases not matched to a gene: 3. The CDR3 DNA follows: TGTGCCAGCAGCTCGGGACAGTTCACAGATACGCAGTATTTT. Residues: CASSSGQFTDTQYF.

The rearrangement joins TRBV29-1 to TRBJ2-7, with TRBD2 matching 15 bases. The germline gives CDR1 SQVTM, CDR2 ANQGSEA. The CDR3 is made up of 15 amino acids. V lost 3 bases and J lost 6; bases outside the gene matches: 6. This chain's CDR3 is CSVELRTSGRGEQYF. The CDR3 coding sequence is TGCAGCGTTGAGCTCAGGACTAGCGGGAGGGGCGAGCAGTACTTC.

This rearrangement joins TRBV5-1 to TRBJ2-3, with 7 bases fitting TRBD2. V trimming: 4 bases; J trimming: 0 bases; junction bases outside the gene matches: 11. The CDR3 is 17 amino acids. CDR1 SGHRS and CDR2 YFSETQ come from the germline V gene. The CDR3 loop reads CASSHPVGRESTDTQYF. The CDR3 nucleotides are TGCGCCAGCAGCCACCCTGTGGGGCGGGAGAGCACAGATACGCAGTATTTT. Full variable domain (outside the CDR3, taken from reference TRBV5-1 and TRBJ2-3): KAGVTQTPRYLIKTRGQQVTLSCSPISGHRSVSWYQQTPGQGLQFLFEYFSETQRNKGNFPGRFSGRQFSNSRSEMNVSTLELGDSALYLCASSHPVGRESTDTQYFGPGTRLTVL.

This chain links TRBV6-5 with TRBJ1-4, with a tentative D call TRBD1 (6 bases). CDR3 length: 15 residues. Trimming cost V 3 bases and J 5 bases, with 13 bases left between them. Germline CDR1 is MNHEY and CDR2 is SVGAGI. The CDR3 DNA reads as TGTGCCAGCAGTTATTCAGGACAGCCAAATGAAAAACTGTTTTTT. It is translated as CASSYSGQPNEKLFF.

The V gene is TRBV19, the J gene TRBJ1-1; 9 bases align to TRBD1. Germline CDR1 is LNHDA and CDR2 is SQIVND (reference sequence). V dropped 5 bases and J dropped 8; count of bases not matched to a gene: 9. The CDR3 is made up of 14 amino acids. The CDR3 spells CASSPRGTGMEAFF. Written as DNA, the CDR3 is TGTGCCAGTAGTCCCCGGGGGACAGGGATGGAAGCTTTCTTT.

The chain links TRBV5-4 to TRBJ2-6; D not resolved. CDR3 length: 14 residues. Trimming took off 3 bases at V and 0 bases at J, with 4 bases between the two ends. The germline CDR1 and CDR2 sequences are SGHNT and YYREEE (reference sequence). The CDR3 loop is CASSSNSGANVLTF. For the CDR3, the DNA is TGTGCCAGCAGCTCTAACTCTGGGGCCAACGTCCTGACTTTC.

The rearrangement uses TRBV12-3 or TRBV12-4 and TRBJ1-1; D is possibly TRBD1 (6 bases). V was trimmed by 7 bases and J by 3 bases, leaving 12 bases between them. The CDR3 has 13 amino acids. As DNA, the CDR3 is TGTGCCAGCATTCAACAGGGCCACACTGAAGCTTTCTTT. It specifies CASIQQGHTEAFF.

This sequence joins TRBV19 and TRBJ1-1; 11 bases align to TRBD1. J lost 5 bases, V lost 2 bases, and 4 bases had no gene match. This CDR3 spans 15 amino acids. CDR1 is LNHDA, CDR2 SQIVND, per germline (reference sequence). CDR3 loop: CASSIPGQGVTEAFF. In DNA, the CDR3 is TGTGCCAGTAGTATACCGGGACAGGGGGTTACTGAAGCTTTCTTT.

The chain uses TRBV5-1 and TRBJ2-7; 7 bases are a match to TRBD1. V lost 1 base to trimming and J lost 4 bases; unmatched junction nucleotides: 5. The CDR3 has 14 amino acids. Germline-derived CDR1 and CDR2 are SGHRS and YFSETQ. The chain's CDR3 is CASSLIGTEYEQYF. CDR3 DNA: TGCGCCAGCAGCTTGATCGGGACAGAATACGAGCAGTACTTC.

The chain carries TRBV19 and TRBJ2-7; TRBD1 matches at 11 bases. There are 14 residues in the CDR3. V shed 9 bases and J 4 bases; nucleotides not matched to a gene: 8. Germline loops: CDR1 LNHDA, CDR2 SQIVND (reference sequence). The DNA of the CDR3 is TGTGCCAGCAGTCCGGGACAGGGGGTTTACGAGCAGTACTTC. It specifies CASSPGQGVYEQYF.

This chain links TRBV11-2 with TRBJ1-1; D unclear. Germline CDR1 and CDR2: SGHAT and FQNNGV. The CDR3 contains 17 residues. The ends were cut back, 0 bases at V and 6 bases at J, with 20 bases in the middle. CDR3 sequence: CASSLDATGTGEAEAFF. DNA of the CDR3: TGTGCCAGCAGCTTAGACGCTACGGGTACGGGAGAGGCTGAAGCTTTCTTT.

The gene calls are TRBV2 and TRBJ2-3, with a possible D match to TRBD1 (6 bases). Trimming cost V 5 bases and J 0 bases, with 12 bases left between them. CDR1 SNHLY and CDR2 FYNNEI come from the germline V gene. CDR3 length equals 15 residues. CDR3 amino acids: CASSWTAPSTDTQYF. DNA for the CDR3: TGTGCCAGCAGTTGGACAGCCCCTAGCACAGATACGCAGTATTTT.

V and J are TRBV5-6 and TRBJ1-2, with 8 bases aligning to TRBD1. The CDR3 has 16 amino acids. The germline V gene encodes CDR1 SGHDT and CDR2 YYEEEE. The trim removed 2 bases at V and 0 bases at J, leaving 6 bases unmatched. CDR3 DNA: TGTGCCAGCAGCTTTGGGACAGGCCTTTCTAACTATGGCTACACCTTC. Amino acid sequence: CASSFGTGLSNYGYTF.